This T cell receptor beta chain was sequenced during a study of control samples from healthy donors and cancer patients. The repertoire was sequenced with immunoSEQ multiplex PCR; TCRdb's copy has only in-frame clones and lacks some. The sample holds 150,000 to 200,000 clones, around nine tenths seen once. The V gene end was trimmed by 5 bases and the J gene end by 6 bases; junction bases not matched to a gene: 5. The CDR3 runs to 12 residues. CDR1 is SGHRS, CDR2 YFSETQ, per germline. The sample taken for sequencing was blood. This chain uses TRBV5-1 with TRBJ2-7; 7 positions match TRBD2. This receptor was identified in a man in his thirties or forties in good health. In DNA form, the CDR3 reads TGCGCCAGCAGGGGATCGGGAGGCGAGCAGTACTTC. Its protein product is CASRGSGGEQYF.